The clone carrying this T cell receptor (beta chain) turned up a few times. Its antigen is undetermined. Cell sorting via CD45RO/CCR7/CD25/CD127/CD95/CD27 was performed to obtain CD4+ naive, central memory, regulatory and stem cell-like memory cells. The sample belongs to a study of beta chain features in type 1 diabetes. Study outcomes and limitations: HLA effects on TCRB rearrangement stayed unresolved here. When VDJ junctions were examined, type 1 diabetes patients showed fewer insertions and more deletions. Moderately but significantly shorter TCRB CDR3s were found in Type 1 diabetes patients in all four CD4+ subsets.

Germline V gives CDR1 KGHSH, CDR2 LQKENI. CDR3 length: 16 residues. The V and J ends lost 2 bases and 3 bases respectively, with 14 bases between them. TCRB transcripts that were expressed got sequenced, as all of the isolated RNA had been reverse transcribed. TCRdb's copy holds only in-frame clones and misses some; the assay was immunoSEQ multiplex PCR. In the table there are just under 150,000 clones, under 11% of which are singletons. The material sequenced was naive CD4+ T cells from blood. This clonotype was sampled from a man aged 18 to 29 in good health. The chain has TRBV18 and TRBJ1-5; D unresolved. This chain's CDR3 is CASSPVIGADNQPQHF. CDR3 coding DNA: TGTGCCAGCTCACCAGTAATAGGAGCCGACAATCAGCCCCAGCATTTT.